This T cell receptor (beta chain) comes out of a study of cytomegalovirus exposure and HLA in healthy donors. Across the study: Early released data comprised 75 million to 100 million unique TCRs from HLA-typed donors. Points from the study as a whole: Reported results showed that the classifier diagnosed cytomegalovirus status with high specificity and sensitivity. Some V segments (TRBV6-2 and TRBV6-3 among them) were excluded as indistinguishable.

V lost 0 bases and J 2 bases, leaving 14 bases between the germline ends. The CDR3 sequence is 17 residues long. Germline V gene sequence: CDR1 MGHRA, CDR2 YSYEKL. Although they were nominally healthy when sampled, donors likely had unrecorded immune exposures. Primers included in the PCR were 60 Vbeta and 13 Jbeta primers. Data came from immunoSEQ multiplex PCR; TCRdb stores just in-frame clones and leaves some out. This sample has 150,000 to 200,000 clones; more than 60% occur once, and the top ten carry about 8%. Points on this clone: Its specificity is not known.

The source material was PBMCs. This clonotype originated in a woman between 40 and 50 years old in good health and CMV-seropositive. This chain connects TRBV4-1 to TRBJ1-5, with no clear D. This chain's CDR3 is CASSQDPPGRRNQPQHF. DNA for the CDR3: TGCGCCAGCAGCCAAGACCCCCCTGGCCGTCGCAATCAGCCCCAGCATTTT.